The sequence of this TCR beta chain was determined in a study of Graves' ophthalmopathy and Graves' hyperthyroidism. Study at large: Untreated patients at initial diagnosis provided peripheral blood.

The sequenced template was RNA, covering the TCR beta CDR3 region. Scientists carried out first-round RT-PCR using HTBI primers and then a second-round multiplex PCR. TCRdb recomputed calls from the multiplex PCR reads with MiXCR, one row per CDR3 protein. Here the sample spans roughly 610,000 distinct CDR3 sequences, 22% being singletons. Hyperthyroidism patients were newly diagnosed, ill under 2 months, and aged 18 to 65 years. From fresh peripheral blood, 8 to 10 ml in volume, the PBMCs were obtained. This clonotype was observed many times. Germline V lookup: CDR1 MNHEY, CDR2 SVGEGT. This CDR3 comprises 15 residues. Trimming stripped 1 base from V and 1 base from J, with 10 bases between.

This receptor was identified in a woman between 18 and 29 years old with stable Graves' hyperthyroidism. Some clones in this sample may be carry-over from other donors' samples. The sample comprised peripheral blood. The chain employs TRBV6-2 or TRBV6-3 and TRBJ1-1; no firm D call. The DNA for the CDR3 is TGTGCCAGCAGTTACTATGGGGTAAGGAACACTGAAGCTTTCTTT. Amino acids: CASSYYGVRNTEAFF.